Given below is one TCR beta chain in context. In its sample, this clonotype was seen a few times. Its antigen is currently not known. No much larger clonotype is one base removed from it; base qualities were not supplied. The entry originates in a study of blood T cells in healthy people across ages (dated by TCRdb to between 2014 and 2017). Some background on the complete study: In model experiments, template switching captured about one uniquely barcoded TCR beta cDNA molecule for every two T cells. The donors were split into four age groups: young (average roughly 15 years), middle-aged (around 40), aged (around 67) and long-lived (about 82). Two additional independent replicas of 1 million unique cDNA reads from the same blood draw were analyzed for two donors (one aged 18 to 30 and one aged 80 or older). Age-related changes in TCR beta repertoire diversity were measured in the study by deep sequencing normalized with unique cDNA molecular identifiers. To avoid experimental bias, donors of different ages were distributed randomly across sequencing lanes.

The approximately 41 donors, aged about 6 to 95 years, were systemically healthy Caucasian individuals from Russia. Roughly 9.5 milliliters of peripheral blood were drawn from each donor into EDTA-treated Vacutainer tubes. Ficoll-Paque density-gradient centrifugation was used to isolate PBMCs, with at least 6.5 million per sample. Trizol reagent was used to extract total RNA from PBMCs, with at least 5 micrograms per sample. For every donor, flow cytometry on a PBMC aliquot measured the percentage of naive CD45RAhigh/CD27high T cells. The library was prepared using 5' RACE. Sequencing was carried out with an Illumina HiSeq 2500. The second PCR ran for roughly 7 to 11 cycles and used a J-beta primer mix along with a sample-barcoded 5' primer. A unique molecular identifier was introduced onto each TCR beta cDNA molecule by a template-switch 5' adaptor carrying 12 random nucleotides. At least 3 million CDR3-containing paired-end reads were obtained from each sample. First-strand cDNA synthesis was performed from all RNA using the Mint cDNA synthesis kit, with priming by a TRBC-specific oligonucleotide. Following uracil-DNA glycosylase treatment, a first 18-cycle PCR with universal primers M1SS and BC2_uni_R was performed on all cDNA. The study's own analysis went as follows. Normalization of each sample was performed by random selection of 1 million high-quality reads, each carrying a distinct molecular identifier. Reads sharing molecular identifiers were discarded rather than binned into consensus sequences. MiTCR, set to a Q25 quality threshold and the strictest error-elimination algorithm, was used for CDR3 identification, clonotype clustering and error correction. Lower-bound total TCR beta diversity was estimated with a nonparametric unseen species model using Euler transformation. TCRdb took the public reads, trimmed them with fastp at Q25, ran MiXCR for clone calling and kept in-frame beta chains. Each entry merges the rows of one CDR3 protein and shows their most common DNA and genes. V and J calls and clone size were set by TCRdb, not the authors. The sample data list 1.5 million to 2 million distinct CDR3 sequences, and just under 50% of these were observed just once. The ten most abundant clones make up roughly 2% of the sample.

The full study reports these points: Bulk unsorted PBMC profiling prevented conclusive comparison of naive and antigen-experienced compartments. Observed TCR beta diversity per million T cells fell roughly linearly with age, and a significant reduction was already apparent by age roughly 41. The long-lived group showed more naive CD4+ T cells, fewer expanded clones and increased TCR diversity than the aged group, suggesting age selection. Total diversity estimates from one million sequenced T cells were considered lower bounds and underestimates. Observed TCR beta diversity correlated strongly with the percentage of naive T cells measured by flow cytometry. Donor CMV infection status was unknown, potentially confounding age-related changes in expanded clonotypes.

The V and J ends are trimmed by 3 bases and 4 bases, leaving 9 bases between them. The CDR3 runs 13 amino acids, cysteine and phenylalanine included. Only CDR3 DNA remains: 39 bases, in frame from the first base. According to the germline V gene, CDR1 reads SGHTA and CDR2 reads FQGNSA. The V and J segments used are TRBV7-2 and TRBJ1-1; no D gene call is confident. The TCR was taken from a woman between 40 and 55 years old in good health. The sequenced sample was blood. The CDR3 sequence is CASSFREPTEAFF. The nucleotide sequence reads TGTGCCAGCAGCTTCCGGGAGCCCACTGAAGCTTTCTTT.